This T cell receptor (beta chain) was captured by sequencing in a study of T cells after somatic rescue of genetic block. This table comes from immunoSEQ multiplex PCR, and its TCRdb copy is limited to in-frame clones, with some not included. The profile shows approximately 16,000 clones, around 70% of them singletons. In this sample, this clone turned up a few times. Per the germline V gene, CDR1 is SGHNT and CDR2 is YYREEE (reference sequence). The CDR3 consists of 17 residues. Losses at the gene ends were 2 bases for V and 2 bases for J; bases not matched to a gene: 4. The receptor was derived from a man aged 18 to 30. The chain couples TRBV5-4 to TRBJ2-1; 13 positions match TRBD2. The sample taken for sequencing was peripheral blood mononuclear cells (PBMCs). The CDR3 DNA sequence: TGTGCCAGCAGCTTAAGACTAGCGGGAGGCCCCTACAATGAGCAGTTCTTC. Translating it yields CASSLRLAGGPYNEQFF.